Below are 4 T cell receptor beta chains sequenced from a single sample in a study of shared T cell receptors in the human thymus. Clones were read by immunoSEQ multiplex PCR, and TCRdb kept only the in-frame ones, dropping some. The data show 720,000 or so clones, around 85% seen once. This same sample was also part of a study on human thymus T cells.

The specimen sequenced was thymocytes. Receptors originate from a girl younger than two with a congenital heart defect.

This clone was detected only a few times. This rearrangement joins TRBV10-1 to TRBJ2-7; 8 bases are shared with TRBD2. After removal of 0 bases from V and 7 bases from J, the junction contained 5 bases not matched to a gene. CDR1 is WNHNN and CDR2 is SYGVQD in the germline V gene (reference sequence). The CDR3 extends over 14 amino acids. The DNA of the CDR3 is TGCGCCAGCAGTGAGTCCTCGGGGGGGGAAGAGCAGTACTTC. Protein product: CASSESSGGEEQYF.

V gene TRBV7-2 combines with J gene TRBJ1-1; 7 positions match TRBD1. This CDR3 has 17 residues. Losses at the gene ends were 5 bases for V and 1 base for J; bases not matched to a gene: 13. Germline V gene data show CDR1 as SGHTA and CDR2 as FQGNSA. This CDR3 reads CASSPPKTGRTNTEAFF. CDR3 sequence (DNA): TGTGCCAGCAGCCCACCAAAGACAGGGAGGACGAACACTGAAGCTTTCTTT.

The V gene is TRBV29-1, the J gene TRBJ1-2; maybe TRBD1 (6 bases). The length of the CDR3 is 13 residues. Per germline, CDR1 SQVTM and CDR2 ANQGSEA. Trimming took off 4 bases at V and 7 bases at J, with 16 bases between the two ends. The DNA of the CDR3 is TGCAGCGTTGTGGACAGTCTAGTGGGTGGCTACACCTTC. Translation gives CSVVDSLVGGYTF. Looking up the rest from reference TRBV29-1 and TRBJ1-2 gives the full variable domain: SAVISQKPSRDICQRGTSLTIQCQVDSQVTMMFWYRQQPGQSLTLIATANQGSEATYESGFVIDKFPISRPNLTFSTLTVSNMSPEDSSIYLCSVVDSLVGGYTFGSGTRLTVV.

The genes are TRBV19 and TRBJ1-1; 9 bases are shared with TRBD1. Germline assignment: CDR1 LNHDA and CDR2 SQIVND (reference sequence). The J segment lost 4 bases and the V segment lost 9 bases, leaving 15 bases of the junction unmatched. The CDR3 covers 16 residues. Here the CDR3 reads CASGSQGALETTEAFF. In DNA form, the CDR3 reads TGTGCCAGCGGATCACAGGGGGCTCTTGAGACCACTGAAGCTTTCTTT.